Shown below are 23 T cell receptor beta chains from a single sample sequenced in a study of blood T cells in healthy people across ages (dated by TCRdb to the mid-2010s). Libraries were constructed by 5' RACE. Instrument on record: Illumina HiSeq 2500. A second 7 to 11 cycle PCR used a sample-barcoded 5' primer and a J-beta primer mix. TCRdb reanalyzed the raw reads on its own, using fastp at Q25 for trimming and MiXCR for clone calling, and kept in-frame beta chains. Each record represents a unique CDR3 protein, reported with the most common genes and DNA among its rows. This sample has about 1.6 million distinct CDR3 sequences in its table, and roughly 30% of those were observed once. In total, the top ten clones hold roughly 12% of the sample. The specimen was blood. The receptor set was obtained from a woman between 25 and 40 years old in good health.

This clonotype came up a few times. A much larger clone differs by one base, so this may be a read error. The rearrangement links TRBV2 to TRBJ2-7; 11 bases agree with TRBD2. This CDR3 spans 14 amino acids. The J segment lost 3 bases and the V segment lost 6 bases, leaving 4 bases of the junction unmatched. Germline CDR1 is SNHLY and CDR2 is FYNNEI. As DNA, the CDR3 is TGTGCCAGCAGGGCCGGGACTAGCGGCTACGAGCAGTACTTC. This translates into CASRAGTSGYEQYF.

The chain links TRBV4-1 to TRBJ1-1, with TRBD1 as a possible D gene (6 bases). Trimming left V 3 bases short and J 3 bases short, with 17 bases between. This CDR3 spans 16 amino acids. Germline CDR1 and CDR2: MGHRA and YSYEKL. CDR3 residues: CASSQGWGARDTEAFF. CDR3 in DNA: TGCGCCAGCAGCCAGGGCTGGGGGGCTCGGGACACTGAAGCTTTCTTT.

The V gene is TRBV28, the J gene TRBJ1-5, with D hard to call. The CDR3 is 15 residues long. The ends were cut back, 3 bases at V and 2 bases at J, with 11 bases in the middle. Germline-derived CDR1 and CDR2 are MDHEN and SYDVKM. In nucleotides, the CDR3 is TGTGCCAGCAGTTTGTGGGTAGGAGGCAATCAGCCCCAGCATTTT. Translating it yields CASSLWVGGNQPQHF.

This clonotype was recorded many times. This sequence joins TRBV29-1 and TRBJ2-7; a weak D match, TRBD2 (6 bases). The CDR3 runs to 13 residues. Germline V CDR1 and CDR2: SQVTM, ANQGSEA. Trimming cost V 3 bases and J 3 bases, with 12 bases left between them. The CDR3 here is CSVDANGGYEQYF. In nucleotides, the CDR3 is TGCAGCGTTGATGCCAACGGGGGCTACGAGCAGTACTTC.

This clonotype was seen a few times. The chain recombines TRBV5-6 with TRBJ2-1, with TRBD2 matching 10 bases. CDR1 is SGHDT, CDR2 YYEEEE, per germline. The CDR3 contains 17 residues. J gave up 5 bases and V 3 bases, and 11 bases lay outside the gene matches. The CDR3 region is CASSSSHTSGENNEQFF. The CDR3 DNA reads TGTGCCAGCAGCTCATCCCATACTAGCGGGGAAAACAATGAGCAGTTCTTC. The full variable domain, with the rest looked up from reference TRBV5-6 and TRBJ2-1, is DAGVTQSPTHLIKTRGQQVTLRCSPKSGHDTVSWYQQALGQGPQFIFQYYEEEERQRGNFPDRFSGHQFPNYSSELNVNALLLGDSALYLCASSSSHTSGENNEQFFGPGTRLTVL.

Of note for this clonotype: Relative to the germline gene, one junction end is altered; a read error may explain this. V is TRBV18 and J is TRBJ1-1, with D unresolved. The CDR3 is 14 amino acids. The germline gives CDR1 KGHSH, CDR2 LQKENI. The CDR3 sequence is CASSPMVPEGEVFF. The CDR3 DNA is TGTGCCAGCTCACCAATGGTCCCTGAGGGTGAAGTTTTCTTT.

Concerning this clonotype itself: This CDR3 fails to terminate in the conserved phenylalanine or tryptophan, so it likely reflects a read error. The chain is built from TRBV20-1 and TRBJ2-7, with D perhaps TRBD1 (6 bases). Trimming cost V 2 bases and J 1 base, with 12 bases left between them. Looked up from germline, CDR1 is DFQATT and CDR2 is SNEGSKA (reference sequence). This CDR3 has 14 residues. CDR3 nucleotide sequence: TGCAGTGCTAGATCCCGGACAGATTCCTACGAGCAGTACTGC. It encodes CSARSRTDSYEQYC.

The rearrangement links TRBV20-1 to TRBJ1-2; D is uncertain. The CDR3 extends over 11 amino acids. The V gene's germline CDR1 is DFQATT and CDR2 SNEGSKA (reference sequence). V was trimmed by 5 bases and J by 4 bases, leaving 8 bases between them. This chain's CDR3 is CSAASSYGYTF. DNA for the CDR3: TGCAGTGCTGCAAGCAGCTATGGCTACACCTTC.

This clonotype was seen ten or more times. The genes are TRBV4-1 and TRBJ2-3; D is possibly TRBD2 (6 bases). Germline V gene sequence: CDR1 MGHRA, CDR2 YSYEKL. The V end lost 5 bases, the J end lost 6 bases, and 21 bases lay between the germline ends. The CDR3 totals 16 residues. DNA for the CDR3: TGCGCCAGCAGCGCGGGGACTTACACCGAGGATGATACGCAGTATTTT. Protein product: CASSAGTYTEDDTQYF.

This sequence joins TRBV27 and TRBJ2-7; D call uncertain. The CDR3 extends over 14 amino acids. Germline lookup yields CDR1 MNHEY and CDR2 SMNVEV (reference sequence). Deletions cut 8 bases from V and 0 bases from J, with 14 bases between. Here the CDR3 reads CASGVGQASYEQYF. The CDR3 DNA reads TGTGCCAGCGGTGTAGGGCAGGCCTCCTACGAGCAGTACTTC.

This clonotype has just a few counts. This chain links TRBV6-5 with TRBJ2-4; D is unresolved. Deletions cut 0 bases from V and 6 bases from J, with 6 bases between. The CDR3 totals 13 residues. Per the germline V gene, CDR1 is MNHEY and CDR2 is SVGAGI. The CDR3 nucleotides are TGTGCCAGCAGTTACTCTTTGGCAAACATTCAGTACTTC. Its translation is CASSYSLANIQYF.

The CDR3 DNA reads TGTGCCTTACTAGCGGTCGAGGGGGAGACCCAGTACTTC. This encodes CALLAVEGETQYF. The rearrangement joins TRBV2 to TRBJ2-5, with 8 nucleotides matching TRBD2. This CDR3 is 13 amino acids long. V dropped 11 bases and J dropped 5; count of bases not matched to a gene: 10. The V gene's germline CDR1 is SNHLY and CDR2 FYNNEI.

This clonotype was recorded a few times. In DNA form, the CDR3 reads TGTGCCATCAGCTCTCCCTCCCCAGCGGGAGCCCAATACTACGAGCAGTACTTC. Its translation is CAISSPSPAGAQYYEQYF. The chain links TRBV10-3 to TRBJ2-7; 8 nucleotides match TRBD2. Germline trimming cut 6 bases from V and 3 bases from J; bases unmatched to any gene: 19. Germline lookup yields CDR1 ENHRY and CDR2 SYGVKD. This CDR3 spans 18 amino acids.

This clonotype was observed at least ten times. The chain employs TRBV29-1 and TRBJ1-2; TRBD1 might be the D (5 bases). CDR3 length: 15 amino acids. Germline CDR1 is SQVTM and CDR2 is ANQGSEA. V lost 7 bases and J lost 0, with 18 bases in between. Written as DNA, the CDR3 is TGCAGCGCCGCTTCGTCCGGGGCACCTAACTATGGCTACACCTTC. This sequence encodes CSAASSGAPNYGYTF.

The J gene is TRBJ2-1, the V gene TRBV7-2; 7 bases map to TRBD2. From germline, CDR1 is SGHTA and CDR2 FQGNSA. The CDR3 runs 16 residues. V lost 4 bases, J lost 5 bases, and 11 bases stayed unmatched. The chain's CDR3 is CASSSAASGANNEQFF. The CDR3 DNA reads TGTGCCAGCAGCTCAGCGGCTAGCGGTGCCAACAATGAGCAGTTCTTC.

This clonotype was seen repeatedly, ten times or more. V and J are TRBV5-1 and TRBJ2-5, with TRBD2 as a possible D gene (5 bases). Trimming took 0 bases from V and 4 from J, leaving 13 bases between them. CDR3 size: 15 residues. Germline V CDR1 and CDR2: SGHRS, YFSETQ. CDR3 sequence (DNA): TGCGCCAGCAGCTTGGCCGGGAACTACGCAGAGACCCAGTACTTC. Protein sequence: CASSLAGNYAETQYF.

The chain has TRBV6-5 and TRBJ2-1, with D perhaps TRBD1 or TRBD2 (6 bases each). Germline loops: CDR1 MNHEY, CDR2 SVGAGI. This CDR3 region has 16 residues. V lost 5 bases to trimming and J lost 9 bases, with 23 bases between them. The CDR3 spells CASSKRDTRDGSEQFF. Written as DNA, the CDR3 is TGTGCCAGCAGTAAACGGGACACCCGTGACGGGAGTGAGCAGTTCTTC.

As regards this clonotype: This may be a read error, as it is one base from a much larger clone. The CDR3 DNA is TGTGCCAGCAGCCAAGCTCCGCAGGGACTCTTCGACTACACCTTC. Its protein is CASSQAPQGLFDYTF. The gene calls are TRBV3-1 and TRBJ1-2; D might be TRBD1 (5 bases). This CDR3 spans 15 amino acids. V lost 1 base and J lost 10, with 19 bases in between. CDR1 LGHDT and CDR2 YNNKEL come from the germline V gene (reference sequence).

This clonotype showed up just a few times. The genes are TRBV12-5 and TRBJ1-1; 7 bases line up with TRBD1. Germline CDR1 and CDR2: LGHNT and FRNRAP. The CDR3 totals 18 residues. V shed 2 bases and J 0 bases; nucleotides not matched to a gene: 12. CDR3 in amino acids: CASGLTPRDSSMNTEAFF. In DNA form, the CDR3 reads TGTGCTAGTGGTTTGACCCCCCGGGACAGTTCAATGAACACTGAAGCTTTCTTT.

The chain couples TRBV7-9 to TRBJ2-3, with D maybe TRBD1 (7 bases). The CDR3 sequence is 15 residues long. Per the germline V gene, CDR1 is SEHNR and CDR2 is FQNEAQ (reference sequence). The V gene lost 5 bases and the J gene lost 4 bases, with 16 bases spanning the gap. The CDR3 nucleotides read TGTGCCAGCAGCGCGAGACAGGGAGGCGCAGATACGCAGTATTTT. It encodes CASSARQGGADTQYF.

The chain couples TRBV15 to TRBJ2-7; 7 bases match TRBD2. Trimming cost V 0 bases and J 7 bases; bases outside gene matches: 9. This CDR3 has 15 residues. Germline CDR1 and CDR2: LNHNV and YYDKDF (reference sequence). CDR3 DNA sequence: TGTGCCACCAGCAGAGATGAGCGGGGCGCGGGGGAGCAGTACTTC. Its translation: CATSRDERGAGEQYF.

V usage is TRBV27 and J usage is TRBJ1-6, with D possibly TRBD1 on 5 matching bases. Trimming took off 6 bases at V and 15 bases at J, with 15 bases between the two ends. Germline V CDR1 and CDR2: MNHEY, SMNVEV (reference sequence). There are 12 residues in the CDR3. CDR3 DNA sequence: TGTGCCAGCAGCGGGGACTCAGCAGTCCTCCACTTT. This codes for CASSGDSAVLHF.

This clonotype was seen only a few times. V usage is TRBV20-1 and J usage is TRBJ2-1, with TRBD2 matching over 8 bases. The CDR3 is 15 amino acids. Trimming took 4 bases from V and 5 from J; bases not matched to a gene: 10. Germline assignment: CDR1 DFQATT and CDR2 SNEGSKA (reference sequence). Written as DNA, the CDR3 is TGCAGTGCTACTTTACCGGGACTAGGAAACAATGAGCAGTTCTTC. This gives the protein CSATLPGLGNNEQFF.